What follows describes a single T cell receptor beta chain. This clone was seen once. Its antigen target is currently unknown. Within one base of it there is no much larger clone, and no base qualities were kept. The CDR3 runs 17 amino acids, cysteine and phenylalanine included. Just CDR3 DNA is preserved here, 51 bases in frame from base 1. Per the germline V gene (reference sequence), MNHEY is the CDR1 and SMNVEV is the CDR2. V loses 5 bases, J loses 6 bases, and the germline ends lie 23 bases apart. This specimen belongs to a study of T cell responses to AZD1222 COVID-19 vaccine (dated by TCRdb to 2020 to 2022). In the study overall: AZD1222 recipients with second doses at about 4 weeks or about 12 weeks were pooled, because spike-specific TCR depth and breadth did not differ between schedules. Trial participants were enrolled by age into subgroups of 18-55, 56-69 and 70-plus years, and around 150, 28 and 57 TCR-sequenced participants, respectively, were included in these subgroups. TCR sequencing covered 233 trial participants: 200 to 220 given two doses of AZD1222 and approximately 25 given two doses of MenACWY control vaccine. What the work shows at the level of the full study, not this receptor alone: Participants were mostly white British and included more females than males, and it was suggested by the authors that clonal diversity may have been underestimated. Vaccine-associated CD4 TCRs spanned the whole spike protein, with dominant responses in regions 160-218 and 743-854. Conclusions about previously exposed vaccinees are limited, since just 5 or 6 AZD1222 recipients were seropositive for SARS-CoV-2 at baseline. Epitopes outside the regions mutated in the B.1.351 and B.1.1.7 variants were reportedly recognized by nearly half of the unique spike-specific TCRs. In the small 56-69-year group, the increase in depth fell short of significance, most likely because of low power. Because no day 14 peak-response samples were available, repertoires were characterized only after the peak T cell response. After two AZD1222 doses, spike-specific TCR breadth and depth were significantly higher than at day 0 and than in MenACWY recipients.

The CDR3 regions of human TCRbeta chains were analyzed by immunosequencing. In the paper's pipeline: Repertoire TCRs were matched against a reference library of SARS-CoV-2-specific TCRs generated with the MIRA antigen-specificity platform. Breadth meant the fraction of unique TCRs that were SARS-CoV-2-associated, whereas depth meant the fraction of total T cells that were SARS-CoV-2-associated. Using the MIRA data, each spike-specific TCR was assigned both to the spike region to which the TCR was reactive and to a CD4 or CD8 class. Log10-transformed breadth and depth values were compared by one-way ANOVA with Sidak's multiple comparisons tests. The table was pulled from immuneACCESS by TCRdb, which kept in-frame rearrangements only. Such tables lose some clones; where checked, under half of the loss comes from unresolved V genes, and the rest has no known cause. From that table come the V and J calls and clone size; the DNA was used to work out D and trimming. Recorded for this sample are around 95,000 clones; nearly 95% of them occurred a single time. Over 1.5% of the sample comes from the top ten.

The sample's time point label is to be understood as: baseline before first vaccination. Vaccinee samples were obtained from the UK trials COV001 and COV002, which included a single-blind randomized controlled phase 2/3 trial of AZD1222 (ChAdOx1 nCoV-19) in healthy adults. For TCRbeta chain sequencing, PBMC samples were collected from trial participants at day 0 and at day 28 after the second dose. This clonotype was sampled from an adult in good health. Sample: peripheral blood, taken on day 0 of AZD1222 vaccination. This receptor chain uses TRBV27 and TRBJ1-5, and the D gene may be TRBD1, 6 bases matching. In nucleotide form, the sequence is TGTGCCAGCAGTCCGCTCAGGGGTCTAACCGAGGGTCAGCCCCAGCATTTT. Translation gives CASSPLRGLTEGQPQHF.